This is a list of T cell receptor beta chains from one sample in a study of T cells in tumors after PD-1 blockade. Sequenced by immunoSEQ multiplex PCR; TCRdb stores in-frame clones only, minus some. The data contain about 34,000 clones, 73% of them singletons. The sequencing here drew on PBMCs, taken after anti-PD-1 treatment. The receptors here all came from a human donor with basal cell carcinoma. The CDR3 runs from the conserved cysteine through the conserved F or W. Fields, in order: CDR3 DNA, CDR3 protein, V gene, clone size, J gene, D gene. D genes are given only for firm matches. Clone size is given for some rows only: seen once, a few or many times, or a class if the clone is expanded.

CDR3nt: TGTGCCAGCAGCTTAGGTCAAGGGACCCAGTACTTC; CDR3aa: CASSLGQGTQYF; v_gene: TRBV7-3; abundance: NA; j_gene: TRBJ2-5; d_gene: NA
CDR3nt: TGCGCCAGCAGCTTGATGGCCAGGGTGGGCTACGAGCAGTACTTC; CDR3aa: CASSLMARVGYEQYF; v_gene: TRBV5-1; abundance: NA; j_gene: TRBJ2-7; d_gene: NA
CDR3nt: TGTGCCAGCAGCTTAGCGGGAGGCGGGGCTGAAGCTTTCTTT; CDR3aa: CASSLAGGGAEAFF; v_gene: TRBV7-2; abundance: few; j_gene: TRBJ1-1; d_gene: NA
CDR3nt: TGTGCCAGCAGTGATGGGAGACGGGCCTACGAGCAGTACTTC; CDR3aa: CASSDGRRAYEQYF; v_gene: TRBV6-1; abundance: few; j_gene: TRBJ2-7; d_gene: NA
CDR3nt: TGTGCCAGCAGTTTCACGAACACTGAAGCTTTCTTT; CDR3aa: CASSFTNTEAFF; v_gene: TRBV6-2/TRBV6-3; abundance: NA; j_gene: TRBJ1-1; d_gene: NA
CDR3nt: TGTGCCAGCAGCCCCCAGAGGTTGGGCACCGGGGAGCTGTTTTTT; CDR3aa: CASSPQRLGTGELFF; v_gene: TRBV7-2; abundance: NA; j_gene: TRBJ2-2; d_gene: NA
CDR3nt: TGTGCCTGGAGTGTCTCTCATTCCTACGAGCAGTACTTC; CDR3aa: CAWSVSHSYEQYF; v_gene: TRBV30; abundance: NA; j_gene: TRBJ2-7; d_gene: NA
CDR3nt: TGTGCCACCAGTGATTTGCAGGGCGCTTCTCAGGGAGATGGCTACACCTTC; CDR3aa: CATSDLQGASQGDGYTF; v_gene: TRBV24-1; abundance: NA; j_gene: TRBJ1-2; d_gene: NA
CDR3nt: TGCGCCAGCAGCCCCCGACCCGATGTTGAGCAGTTCTTC; CDR3aa: CASSPRPDVEQFF; v_gene: TRBV5-1; abundance: NA; j_gene: TRBJ2-1; d_gene: NA
CDR3nt: TGCGCCAGCAGCTTGGAGGGGCCCTCTTACAATGAGCAGTTCTTC; CDR3aa: CASSLEGPSYNEQFF; v_gene: TRBV5-1; abundance: NA; j_gene: TRBJ2-1; d_gene: NA
CDR3nt: TGTGCCAGCAGTGAAGAGGGGGAAATAATTTCACCCCTCCACTTT; CDR3aa: CASSEEGEIISPLHF; v_gene: TRBV2; abundance: few; j_gene: TRBJ1-6; d_gene: NA
CDR3nt: TGTGCCAGCAGTGAAGCCTCCCTCCACCAAGATACGCAGTATTTT; CDR3aa: CASSEASLHQDTQYF; v_gene: TRBV6-1; abundance: NA; j_gene: TRBJ2-3; d_gene: NA
CDR3nt: TGTGCCAGCAGCCCCTTGGTTGAACAAAATTCACCCCTCCACTTT; CDR3aa: CASSPLVEQNSPLHF; v_gene: TRBV7-2; abundance: NA; j_gene: TRBJ1-6; d_gene: NA
CDR3nt: TGTGCCAGTAGTTTCGCACCGTCCTACGAGCAGTACTTC; CDR3aa: CASSFAPSYEQYF; v_gene: TRBV19; abundance: NA; j_gene: TRBJ2-7; d_gene: NA
CDR3nt: TGTGCCAGCAGCTTAGGAAGTGCGGGAAACGCATACGAGCAGTACTTC; CDR3aa: CASSLGSAGNAYEQYF; v_gene: TRBV7-9; abundance: few; j_gene: TRBJ2-7; d_gene: NA
CDR3nt: TGCGCCAGCAGCCAAGAGGGGAGGGCGGGAGTCGACACGCAGTATTTT; CDR3aa: CASSQEGRAGVDTQYF; v_gene: TRBV4-3; abundance: NA; j_gene: TRBJ2-3; d_gene: TRBD2
CDR3nt: TGTGCCAGCAGCTTAAAGAGCGGGGGGTACAATGAGCAGTTCTTC; CDR3aa: CASSLKSGGYNEQFF; v_gene: TRBV7-3; abundance: NA; j_gene: TRBJ2-1; d_gene: TRBD2
CDR3nt: TGTGCCAGCAGCTCCCATAGCGGGCGCGAGACCCAGTACTTC; CDR3aa: CASSSHSGRETQYF; v_gene: TRBV9; abundance: once; j_gene: TRBJ2-5; d_gene: TRBD2
CDR3nt: TGTGCCAGCAGCGTGGGTAGCCTTGAAGAGACCCAGTACTTC; CDR3aa: CASSVGSLEETQYF; v_gene: TRBV9; abundance: NA; j_gene: TRBJ2-5; d_gene: NA
CDR3nt: TGTGCCAGCAGCTCGGACAGGGGGGCCCCCTACGAGCAGTACTTC; CDR3aa: CASSSDRGAPYEQYF; v_gene: TRBV5-4; abundance: few; j_gene: TRBJ2-7; d_gene: TRBD1
CDR3nt: TGTGCCAGCAGCGACCTCAACCAACACTCTGGAAACACCATATATTTT; CDR3aa: CASSDLNQHSGNTIYF; v_gene: TRBV5-6; abundance: NA; j_gene: TRBJ1-3; d_gene: NA
CDR3nt: TGCGCCAGCAGCCAATCTCGGTTGGGCTCTCGCACAGATACGCAGTATTTT; CDR3aa: CASSQSRLGSRTDTQYF; v_gene: TRBV4-3; abundance: NA; j_gene: TRBJ2-3; d_gene: NA
CDR3nt: TGTGCCAGCAATTCTGGCAGGGGGCTGGATGGCTACACCTTC; CDR3aa: CASNSGRGLDGYTF; v_gene: TRBV2; abundance: NA; j_gene: TRBJ1-2; d_gene: TRBD1
CDR3nt: TGTGCCAGTAGATCTAGCGGGGAGTCCTACAATGAGCAGTTCTTC; CDR3aa: CASRSSGESYNEQFF; v_gene: TRBV19; abundance: NA; j_gene: TRBJ2-1; d_gene: TRBD2
CDR3nt: TGTGCTAGCAACCCTACCGCGGGTAACACTGGAAACACCATATATTTT; CDR3aa: CASNPTAGNTGNTIYF; v_gene: TRBV12-5; abundance: NA; j_gene: TRBJ1-3; d_gene: NA
CDR3nt: TGCGCCAGCAGCGCTTTGAGGGGCGGGTACGAGCAGTACTTC; CDR3aa: CASSALRGGYEQYF; v_gene: TRBV5-1; abundance: NA; j_gene: TRBJ2-7; d_gene: NA
CDR3nt: TGTGCCAGCAGCATTCCCCCCCAGGGGGCGAGGGGCTACACCTTC; CDR3aa: CASSIPPQGARGYTF; v_gene: TRBV7-2; abundance: NA; j_gene: TRBJ1-2; d_gene: TRBD1
CDR3nt: TGTGCCAGCAGCAAACCTCATGGGAAGGGAAAAGGGGCCCATGAGCAGTTCTTC; CDR3aa: CASSKPHGKGKGAHEQFF; v_gene: TRBV21-1; abundance: NA; j_gene: TRBJ2-1; d_gene: NA
CDR3nt: TGTGCCAGCAGCTTAGAAGGGGGCGTAGGCACAGATACGCAGTATTTT; CDR3aa: CASSLEGGVGTDTQYF; v_gene: TRBV11-3; abundance: NA; j_gene: TRBJ2-3; d_gene: TRBD1
CDR3nt: TGTGCCAGCAGCGCAGGACAGGGAAATTCACCCCTCCACTTT; CDR3aa: CASSAGQGNSPLHF; v_gene: TRBV5-4; abundance: few; j_gene: TRBJ1-6; d_gene: TRBD1
CDR3nt: TGTGCCAGCAGCCAAGATCCAAGCCGCGGGAGGGGGAACATTCAGTACTTC; CDR3aa: CASSQDPSRGRGNIQYF; v_gene: TRBV3-1/TRBV3-2; abundance: NA; j_gene: TRBJ2-4; d_gene: TRBD2
CDR3nt: TGTGCCAGCAGTAGACAGGGGGCGCCCACCGGGGAGCTGTTTTTT; CDR3aa: CASSRQGAPTGELFF; v_gene: TRBV6-5; abundance: NA; j_gene: TRBJ2-2; d_gene: TRBD1
CDR3nt: TGTGCCTGGAGTGCCGACAGGGGGCGCAGAAATTCACCCCTCCACTTT; CDR3aa: CAWSADRGRRNSPLHF; v_gene: TRBV30; abundance: NA; j_gene: TRBJ1-6; d_gene: TRBD1
CDR3nt: TGTGCCAGCAGTTTATCGGCCCAGGGCTCCTACAATGAGCAGTTCTTC; CDR3aa: CASSLSAQGSYNEQFF; v_gene: TRBV27; abundance: NA; j_gene: TRBJ2-1; d_gene: NA